Following are 17 T cell receptor beta chains from one sample sequenced in a study of technical replicates of blood from several donors. Profiled with immunoSEQ multiplex PCR; TCRdb holds only in-frame clones, not every one. The table lists 70,000 or so clones, 80% to 90% of them singletons. Sequencing was performed on PBMCs. The receptors shown here come from a human donor in good health. Some clones in this sample may be carry-over from other donors' samples.

The chain employs TRBV18 and TRBJ1-1; D remains unclear. The CDR3 consists of 14 residues. Trimming shortened V by 3 bases and J by 4 bases, and 12 bases separated the two germline ends. Germline V CDR1 and CDR2: KGHSH, LQKENI. The CDR3 reads CASSPGLGSTEAFF. The DNA of the CDR3 is TGTGCCAGCTCACCTGGATTGGGGAGCACTGAAGCTTTCTTT.

The genes are TRBV19 and TRBJ1-2, with TRBD1 identical over 7 bases. Per the germline V gene, CDR1 is LNHDA and CDR2 is SQIVND (reference sequence). V dropped 3 bases and J dropped 4; count of bases not matched to a gene: 8. CDR3 length: 15 residues. CDR3 DNA sequence: TGTGCCAGTAGTATTCCCCTCGGACAGGCCTATGGCTACACCTTC. Amino acids: CASSIPLGQAYGYTF.

The chain recombines TRBV29-1 with TRBJ2-7, with 10 bases identical to TRBD1. The CDR3 runs to 14 residues. In germline, CDR1 is SQVTM, CDR2 ANQGSEA. Trimming at V came to 6 bases and at J to 2 bases, leaving 7 bases not matched to a gene. Here the CDR3 reads CSVDTGTGAYEQYF. DNA of the CDR3: TGCAGCGTGGACACCGGGACAGGGGCCTACGAGCAGTACTTC.

The V gene is TRBV5-4, the J gene TRBJ1-3, with D perhaps TRBD1 (6 bases). With 4 bases removed from V and 4 bases from J, the gap between germline ends came to 12 bases. Germline CDR1 is SGHNT and CDR2 is YYREEE (reference sequence). The CDR3 is 14 amino acids. The CDR3 DNA reads TGTGCCAGCAGCGTACAGGGTACCGGAAACACCATATATTTT. It is translated as CASSVQGTGNTIYF.

This chain uses TRBV7-9 with TRBJ1-4, with TRBD1 matching 9 bases. The trim removed 5 bases at V and 5 bases at J, leaving 3 bases unmatched. The germline V gene encodes CDR1 SEHNR and CDR2 FQNEAQ (reference sequence). This CDR3 is built from 14 residues. The CDR3, as DNA: TGTGCCAGCAGCCCGGGACAGGGCAATGAAAAACTGTTTTTT. This gives the protein CASSPGQGNEKLFF.

The sample holds one count of this clone. The chain has TRBV7-2 and TRBJ2-7, with D maybe TRBD2 (6 bases). This CDR3 has 15 residues. V lost 6 bases to trimming and J lost 0 bases, with 15 bases between them. In germline, CDR1 is SGHTA, CDR2 FQGNSA. The CDR3 reads CASSAGYGGSYEQYF. CDR3 bases: TGTGCCAGCAGTGCAGGGTACGGGGGCTCCTACGAGCAGTACTTC.

The chain links TRBV18 to TRBJ2-7; the D gene is possibly TRBD2 (5 bases). From germline, CDR1 is KGHSH and CDR2 LQKENI. The CDR3 is 13 amino acids. Between the trimmed V and J ends, which lost 3 bases and 1 base, there was a span of 7 bases. CDR3 in DNA: TGTGCCAGCTCACCTCGGACTTCCTACGAGCAGTACTTC. This translates into CASSPRTSYEQYF.

The chain combines TRBV6-1 with TRBJ2-1; TRBD2 matches 7 bases. The V gene end was trimmed by 7 bases and the J gene end by 6 bases; junction bases not matched to a gene: 6. Looked up from germline, CDR1 is MNHNS and CDR2 is SASEGT. This CDR3 has 13 residues. DNA for the CDR3: TGTGCCAGCACCTCCGGGACTACCAATGAGCAGTTCTTC. This encodes CASTSGTTNEQFF.

The chain has TRBV5-1 and TRBJ2-1, with D tentatively TRBD2 (5 bases). Per germline, CDR1 SGHRS and CDR2 YFSETQ. The CDR3 runs to 16 residues. The V and J ends lost 0 bases and 0 bases respectively, with 10 bases between them. The CDR3 DNA follows: TGCGCCAGCAGCTTGGGGCCGGGGAGCTCCTACAATGAGCAGTTCTTC. The encoded protein is CASSLGPGSSYNEQFF.

The gene calls are TRBV7-2 and TRBJ2-5; TRBD1 is a possible D gene (6 bases). V was shortened by 5 bases and J by 6 bases, with 13 bases between the two germline ends. The CDR3 is 13 residues long. Germline loops: CDR1 SGHTA, CDR2 FQGNSA. CDR3 sequence: CASSPQQGQTQYF. CDR3 DNA: TGTGCCAGCAGCCCCCAACAGGGTCAGACCCAGTACTTC.

J is TRBJ2-7 and V is TRBV4-1; TRBD1 aligns across 7 bases. Trimming took 4 bases from V and 3 from J; bases not matched to a gene: 9. CDR3 size: 15 residues. Germline V CDR1 and CDR2: MGHRA, YSYEKL. CDR3 residues: CASSPYLGTVYEQYF. CDR3 sequence (DNA): TGCGCCAGCAGCCCATATCTTGGGACAGTCTACGAGCAGTACTTC.

This sequence joins TRBV10-3 and TRBJ2-7, with a weak D call TRBD1 (6 bases). The V gene lost 8 bases and the J gene lost 6 bases, with 17 bases spanning the gap. Germline loops: CDR1 ENHRY, CDR2 SYGVKD. The CDR3 is made up of 13 amino acids. CDR3 bases: TGTGCCATCGGGGGACATGGCGGATCCGAGCAGTACTTC. It encodes CAIGGHGGSEQYF.

The chain links TRBV18 to TRBJ2-3, with D possibly TRBD2 on 5 matching bases. There are 15 residues in the CDR3. V lost 3 bases to trimming and J lost 0 bases, with 10 bases between them. Per germline, CDR1 KGHSH and CDR2 LQKENI. The CDR3 region is CASSPPGKSTDTQYF. CDR3 coding DNA: TGTGCCAGCTCACCCCCGGGGAAGAGCACAGATACGCAGTATTTT.

The chain uses TRBV30 and TRBJ2-5; no clear D. Germline V gene sequence: CDR1 GTSNPN, CDR2 SVGIG (reference sequence). The CDR3 runs 11 residues. The V end was cut by 4 bases, the J end by 5 bases, with 8 bases between. The CDR3 is CAWTLGETQYF. For the CDR3, the DNA is TGTGCCTGGACCCTCGGGGAGACCCAGTACTTC.

The V call is TRBV7-9, the J call TRBJ2-2; D not resolved. The CDR3 is 13 amino acids. Germline V gene data show CDR1 as SEHNR and CDR2 as FQNEAQ (reference sequence). Trimming stripped 5 bases from V and 2 bases from J, with 6 bases between. CDR3: CASSNSNTGELFF. CDR3 nucleotides: TGTGCCAGCAGCAACAGCAACACCGGGGAGCTGTTTTTT.

This clone has a count of ten or more. The genes are TRBV11-2 and TRBJ2-1, with D possibly being TRBD1 (6 bases). Germline loops: CDR1 SGHAT, CDR2 FQNNGV. Between the trimmed V and J ends, which lost 1 base and 5 bases, there was a span of 15 bases. There are 16 residues in the CDR3. The CDR3 DNA reads TGTGCCAGCAGCTTAGTAGCAGGACAGTGGAACAATGAGCAGTTCTTC. Protein sequence: CASSLVAGQWNNEQFF.

This sequence joins TRBV18 and TRBJ2-7, with 8 bases that match TRBD1. J lost 7 bases, V lost 2 bases, and 13 bases had no gene match. The CDR3 sequence is 16 residues long. In germline, CDR1 is KGHSH, CDR2 LQKENI. The CDR3: CASSPIDRGPSWEQYF. CDR3 bases: TGTGCCAGCTCACCAATCGACAGGGGCCCTTCTTGGGAGCAGTACTTC.